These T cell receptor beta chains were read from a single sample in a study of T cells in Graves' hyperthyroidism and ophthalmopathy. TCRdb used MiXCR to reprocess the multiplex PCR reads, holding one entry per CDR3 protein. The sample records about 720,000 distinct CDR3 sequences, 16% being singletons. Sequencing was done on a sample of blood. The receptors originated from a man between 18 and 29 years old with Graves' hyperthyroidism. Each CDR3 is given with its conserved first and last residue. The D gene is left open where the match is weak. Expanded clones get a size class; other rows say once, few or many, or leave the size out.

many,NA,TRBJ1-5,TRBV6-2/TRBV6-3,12,CASRDGAQPQHF,TGTGCCAGCAGGGACGGGGCGCAGCCCCAGCATTTT
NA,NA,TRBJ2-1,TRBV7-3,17,CASSSQAGLSSYNEQFF,TGTGCCAGCAGCTCACAGGCCGGCCTAAGCTCCTACAATGAGCAGTTCTTC
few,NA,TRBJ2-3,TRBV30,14,CAWSVLGDTDTQYF,TGTGCCTGGAGTGTGCTCGGGGACACAGATACGCAGTATTTT
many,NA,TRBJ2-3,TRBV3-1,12,CASSQLALTQYF,TGTGCCAGCAGCCAATTAGCACTTACGCAGTATTTT
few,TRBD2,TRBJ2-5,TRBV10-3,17,CAISESWGLARQETQYF,TGTGCCATCAGTGAGTCGTGGGGACTAGCGAGACAAGAGACCCAGTACTTC
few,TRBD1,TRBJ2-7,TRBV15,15,CATSSDRDLSYEQYF,TGTGCCACCAGCAGCGACAGGGATCTCTCCTACGAGCAGTACTTC
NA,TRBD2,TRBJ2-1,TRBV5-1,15,CASSLGLATEGEQFF,TGCGCCAGCAGCTTGGGACTAGCAACGGAGGGTGAGCAGTTCTTC
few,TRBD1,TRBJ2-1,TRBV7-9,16,CASSLTLGTDYNEQFF,TGTGCCAGCAGCTTAACTCTCGGGACAGATTACAATGAGCAGTTCTTC
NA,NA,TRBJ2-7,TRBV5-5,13,CASLPGGPYEQYF,TGTGCCAGCTTGCCGGGTGGCCCCTACGAGCAGTACTTC
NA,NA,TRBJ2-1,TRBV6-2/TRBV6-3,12,CASSSSCNEQFF,TGTGCCAGCAGTTCCTCCTGCAATGAGCAGTTCTTC
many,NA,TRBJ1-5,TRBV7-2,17,CASTLRPLATQGQPQHF,TGTGCCAGCACCCTGCGCCCCCTGGCCACCCAGGGACAGCCCCAGCATTTT
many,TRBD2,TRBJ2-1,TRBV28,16,CASSPMAGGGVNEQFF,TGTGCCAGCAGTCCCATGGCGGGAGGGGGTGTCAATGAGCAGTTCTTC
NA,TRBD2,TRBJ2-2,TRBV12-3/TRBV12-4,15,CASDGREGRTGELFF,TGTGCCAGCGACGGGCGGGAGGGCCGGACCGGGGAGCTGTTTTTT
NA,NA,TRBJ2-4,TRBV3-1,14,CASTSSLSKNIQYF,TGTGCCAGCACCTCAAGTCTATCCAAAAACATTCAGTACTTC